Listed below are T cell receptor beta chains from one sample, sequenced in a study of response to subunit inactivated influenza vaccine. TCRdb re-analysed the RT-PCR reads in MiXCR, keeping a single row per CDR3 protein. This sample has approximately 290,000 distinct CDR3 sequences, with approximately 23% found just once. Sequencing used PBMCs from blood, obtained 21 months after vaccination. The source is a man aged 50 to 75 who received an inactivated influenza vaccine. Both conserved end residues are part of each CDR3. A D gene is named only where the DNA matches it firmly. Clone size is shown for a subset of rows, as once, few, many or a class of expanded clone.

j_gene | len | d_gene | v_gene | abundance | CDR3nt | CDR3aa
TRBJ2-3 | 16 | . | TRBV11-2 | . | TGTGCCAGCAGCTTAGGCGGAAACCGTCTCACAGATACGCAGTATTTT | CASSLGGNRLTDTQYF
TRBJ1-5 | 17 | . | TRBV6-2/TRBV6-3 | . | TGTGCCAGCAGCCGTCCCCTCTCAGCTAATAGCAATCAGCCCCAGCATTTT | CASSRPLSANSNQPQHF
TRBJ2-4 | 16 | TRBD1 | TRBV27 | few | TGTGCCAGCAGTACGCTGGACAGGGGATCCAAAAACATTCAGTACTTC | CASSTLDRGSKNIQYF
TRBJ2-5 | 14 | . | TRBV15 | . | TGTGCCACCAGCAGGGCCTACGAGGAAGAGACCCAGTACTTC | CATSRAYEEETQYF
TRBJ2-3 | 17 | TRBD2 | TRBV28 | few | TGTGCCAGCAGTACCCACAGCGGGACCTACAGCACAGATACGCAGTATTTT | CASSTHSGTYSTDTQYF
TRBJ1-4 | 13 | . | TRBV15 | few | TGTGCCACCAGCAGAGAGGGGGGCGAAAAACTGTTTTTT | CATSREGGEKLFF
TRBJ2-3 | 17 | TRBD2 | TRBV19 | . | TGTGCCAGCTCCCCCCCGGGACTAGCGGAAGGCACAGATACGCAGTATTTT | CASSPPGLAEGTDTQYF
TRBJ1-1 | 15 | TRBD1 | TRBV5-6 | few | TGTGCCAGCAGCTTGGTCGCCAGGGGGTTCACTGAAGCTTTCTTT | CASSLVARGFTEAFF
TRBJ2-1 | 12 | . | TRBV7-2 | . | TGTGCCAGCAGCAACAGGGTTCATGAGCAGTTCTTC | CASSNRVHEQFF
TRBJ2-3 | 15 | TRBD2 | TRBV6-2/TRBV6-3 | few | TGTGCCAGCAGCTTACTAGCGGCCCTCGCAGATACGCAGTATTTT | CASSLLAALADTQYF
TRBJ1-2 | 13 | . | TRBV12-3/TRBV12-4 | few | TGTGCCAGCAGTTTGGGGGGAGCAGATGGCTACACCTTC | CASSLGGADGYTF
TRBJ1-2 | 14 | . | TRBV6-1 | . | TGTGCCAGCAACTTAGGGACTACTTCTTATGGCTACACCTTC | CASNLGTTSYGYTF
TRBJ2-1 | 14 | . | TRBV5-4 | once | TGTGCCAGCAGCGACGGGACCTTATACAATGAGCAGTTCTTC | CASSDGTLYNEQFF
TRBJ1-5 | 14 | TRBD1 | TRBV23-1 | many | TGCGCCAGCAGCCTGGGACAGGGAGAACAGCCCCAGCATTTT | CASSLGQGEQPQHF
TRBJ2-4 | 13 | . | TRBV20-1 | . | TGCAGTGCTAGAAGCGTGACCAAAAACATTCAGTACTTC | CSARSVTKNIQYF
TRBJ2-5 | 17 | TRBD2 | TRBV28 | . | TGTGCCAGCAGTACCCACTTTAGCGGGGGGGCCGGGGAGACCCAGTACTTC | CASSTHFSGGAGETQYF